Here is one T cell receptor beta chain with its context. Sampled while nominally healthy, donors likely had unrecorded immune exposures. The sample is drawn from a study of cytomegalovirus exposure and HLA in healthy donors. Between the trimmed V and J ends, which lost 6 bases and 4 bases, there was a span of 12 bases. Germline values: CDR1 MNHEY, CDR2 SVGAGI. The CDR3 contains 13 residues. PCR amplification relied on 60 Vbeta primers (plus 13 Jbeta primers). Using immunoSEQ multiplex PCR, the repertoire was profiled, and TCRdb retains in-frame clones only, with some absent. This table has tens of thousands of clones, around 53% appearing once.

This chain joins TRBV6-5 and TRBJ1-2; a possible D gene is TRBD1 (6 bases). Sequenced input: PBMCs. This TCR derives from a woman in her 40s in good health and CMV-seropositive. This CDR3 is CASRKDSSYGYTF. Here the CDR3 DNA reads TGTGCCAGCAGGAAGGACAGTTCCTATGGCTACACCTTC.